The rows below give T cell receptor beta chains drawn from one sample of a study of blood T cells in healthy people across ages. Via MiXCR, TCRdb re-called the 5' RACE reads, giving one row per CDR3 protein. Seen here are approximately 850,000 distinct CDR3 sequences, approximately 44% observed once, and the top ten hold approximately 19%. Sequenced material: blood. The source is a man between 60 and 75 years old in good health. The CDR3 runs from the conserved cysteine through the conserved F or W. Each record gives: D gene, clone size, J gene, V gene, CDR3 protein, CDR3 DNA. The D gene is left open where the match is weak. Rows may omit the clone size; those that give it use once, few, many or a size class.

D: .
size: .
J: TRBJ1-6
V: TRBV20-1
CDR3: CSASEGSPLHF
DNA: TGCAGTGCTAGCGAAGGTTCGCCCCTCCACTTT

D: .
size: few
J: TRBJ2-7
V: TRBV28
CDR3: CASSYMGREQYF
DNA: TGTGCCAGCAGCTATATGGGGCGCGAGCAGTACTTC

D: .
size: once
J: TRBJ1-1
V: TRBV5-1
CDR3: CASSYETEAFF
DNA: TGCGCCAGCAGCTACGAGACTGAAGCTTTCTTT

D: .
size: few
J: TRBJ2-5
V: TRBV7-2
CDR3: CASSWGREETQYF
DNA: TGTGCCAGCAGCTGGGGCAGGGAAGAGACCCAGTACTTC

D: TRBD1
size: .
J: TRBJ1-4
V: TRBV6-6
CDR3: CASSYEQGAGEKLFF
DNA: TGTGCCAGCAGTTACGAGCAGGGGGCAGGTGAAAAACTGTTTTTT

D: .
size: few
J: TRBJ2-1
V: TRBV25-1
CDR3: CASSELGELNEQFF
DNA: TGTGCCAGCAGTGAATTGGGGGAGCTGAATGAGCAGTTCTTC

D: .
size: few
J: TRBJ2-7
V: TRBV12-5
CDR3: CASALGPRNDEQYF
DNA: TGTGCTAGTGCCCTGGGACCGCGGAACGACGAGCAGTACTTC

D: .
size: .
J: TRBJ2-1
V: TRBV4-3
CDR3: CASSQGPDVSYNEQFF
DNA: TGCGCCAGCAGCCAAGGGCCGGACGTGTCCTACAATGAGCAGTTCTTC

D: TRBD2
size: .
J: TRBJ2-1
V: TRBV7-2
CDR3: CASSGLAGVGEQFF
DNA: TGTGCCAGCAGCGGGCTAGCGGGGGTTGGTGAGCAGTTCTTC

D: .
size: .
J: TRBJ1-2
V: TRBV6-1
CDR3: CASSEFGRGYGYTF
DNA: TGTGCCAGCAGTGAGTTCGGCAGGGGCTATGGCTACACCTTC

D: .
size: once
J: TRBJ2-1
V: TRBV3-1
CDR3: CAGSPRGFSYNEQFF
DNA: TGTGCCGGCAGCCCCCGGGGATTCTCCTACAATGAGCAGTTCTTC

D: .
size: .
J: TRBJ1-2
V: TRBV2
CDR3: CASTAYGYTF
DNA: TGTGCCAGCACCGCATATGGCTACACCTTC

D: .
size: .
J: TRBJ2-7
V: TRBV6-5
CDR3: CASRGSTEQYF
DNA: TGTGCCAGCCGAGGGAGTACCGAGCAGTACTTC

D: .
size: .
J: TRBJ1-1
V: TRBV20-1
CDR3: CSAQKGYGTEAFF
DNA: TGCAGTGCTCAAAAGGGGTACGGCACTGAAGCTTTCTTT

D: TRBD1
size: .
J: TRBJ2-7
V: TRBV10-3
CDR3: CAISESGNRGLYEQYF
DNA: TGTGCCATCAGTGAGTCGGGGAACAGGGGGCTTTACGAGCAGTACTTC

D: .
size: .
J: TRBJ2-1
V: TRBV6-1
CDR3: CASSEAAGYNEQFF
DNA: TGTGCCAGCAGTGAAGCTGCCGGCTACAATGAGCAGTTCTTC

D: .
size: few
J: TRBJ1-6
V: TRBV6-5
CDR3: CASSYKSSYNSPLHF
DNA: TGTGCCAGCAGTTATAAGAGCTCCTATAATTCACCCCTCCACTTT

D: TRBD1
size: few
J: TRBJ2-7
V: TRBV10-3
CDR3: CAISKGTGEKYEQYF
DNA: TGTGCCATCAGCAAGGGGACAGGGGAGAAGTACGAGCAGTACTTC

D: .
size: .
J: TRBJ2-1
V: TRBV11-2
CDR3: CASSPELGSNHEQFF
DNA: TGTGCCAGCAGTCCTGAGTTAGGATCTAACCATGAGCAGTTCTTC

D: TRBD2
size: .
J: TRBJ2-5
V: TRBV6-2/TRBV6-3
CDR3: CASARVTSGETQYF
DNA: TGTGCCAGCGCTCGGGTGACTAGCGGGGAGACCCAGTACTTC

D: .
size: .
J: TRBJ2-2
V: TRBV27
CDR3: CASSFDSPNTGELFF
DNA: TGTGCCAGCAGTTTTGACAGTCCGAACACCGGGGAGCTGTTTTTT

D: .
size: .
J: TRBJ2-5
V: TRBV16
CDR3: CASSPAGLRETQYF
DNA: TGTGCCAGCAGCCCGGCAGGGCTCCGGGAGACCCAGTACTTC

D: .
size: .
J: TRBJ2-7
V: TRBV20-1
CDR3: CSARPLAGANNEQYF
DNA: TGCAGTGCTAGACCTCTTGCGGGGGCGAACAATGAGCAGTACTTC

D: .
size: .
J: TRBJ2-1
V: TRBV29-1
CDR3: CSVERQDSYNEQFF
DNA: TGCAGCGTTGAACGACAGGACTCCTACAATGAGCAGTTCTTC

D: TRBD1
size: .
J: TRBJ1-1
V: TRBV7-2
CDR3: CASSKGQANTEAFF
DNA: TGTGCCAGCAGCAAAGGACAGGCGAACACTGAAGCTTTCTTT

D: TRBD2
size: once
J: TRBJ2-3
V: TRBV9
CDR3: CASSVGLAGSSTDTQYF
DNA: TGTGCCAGCAGCGTAGGGCTAGCGGGGTCTAGCACAGATACGCAGTATTTT

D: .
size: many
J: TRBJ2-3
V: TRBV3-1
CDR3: CASSQDLIGVGNTDTQYF
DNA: TGTGCCAGCAGCCAAGATCTAATCGGCGTGGGTAACACAGATACGCAGTATTTT

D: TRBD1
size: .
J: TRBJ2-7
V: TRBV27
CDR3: CASNDRDSYEQYF
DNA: TGTGCCAGCAACGACAGGGACTCCTACGAGCAGTACTTC

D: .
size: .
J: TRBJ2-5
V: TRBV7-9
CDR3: CASSLGEEKTQYF
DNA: TGTGCCAGCAGCTTAGGCGAAGAAAAGACCCAGTACTTC

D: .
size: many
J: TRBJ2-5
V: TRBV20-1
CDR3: CSAEPGDQETQYF
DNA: TGCAGTGCTGAGCCGGGAGACCAAGAGACCCAGTACTTC

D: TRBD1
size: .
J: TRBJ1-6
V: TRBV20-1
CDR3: CSATDRGNSPLHF
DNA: TGCAGTGCAACCGACAGGGGGAATTCACCCCTCCACTTT

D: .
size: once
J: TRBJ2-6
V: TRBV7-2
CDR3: CTSIPLPGHPLSGANVLTF
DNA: TGTACCAGCATCCCCCTTCCGGGACACCCATTATCTGGGGCCAACGTCCTGACTTTC

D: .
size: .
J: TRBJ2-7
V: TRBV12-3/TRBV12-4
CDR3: CASSSLGPSAANYEQYF
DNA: TGTGCCAGCAGCTCCCTCGGGCCCTCGGCAGCGAACTACGAGCAGTACTTC

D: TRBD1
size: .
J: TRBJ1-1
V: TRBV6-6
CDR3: CASSLQGGEAFF
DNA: TGTGCCAGCAGTTTACAGGGGGGAGAAGCTTTCTTT

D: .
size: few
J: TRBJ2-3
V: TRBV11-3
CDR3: CASSSRRSSTDTQYF
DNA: TGTGCCAGCAGTTCCAGACGGTCTAGCACAGATACGCAGTATTTT

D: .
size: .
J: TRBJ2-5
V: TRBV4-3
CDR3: CASSQVPGGSQETQYF
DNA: TGCGCCAGCAGCCAAGTACCAGGCGGGTCCCAAGAGACCCAGTACTTC

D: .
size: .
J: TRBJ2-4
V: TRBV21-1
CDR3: CASTTDRGNIQYF
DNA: TGTGCCAGCACCACGGACAGGGGAAACATTCAGTACTTC

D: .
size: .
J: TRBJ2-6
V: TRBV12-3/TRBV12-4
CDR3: CASSANPGAGANVLTF
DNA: TGTGCCAGCAGTGCAAATCCGGGGGCTGGGGCCAACGTCCTGACTTTC

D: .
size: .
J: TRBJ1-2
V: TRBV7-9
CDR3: CASSLRGGDDTF
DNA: TGTGCCAGCAGCTTAAGGGGTGGTGATGACACCTTC

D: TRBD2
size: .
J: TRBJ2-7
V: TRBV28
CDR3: CASSLLLAGPPYEQYF
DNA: TGTGCCAGCAGTTTACTCCTAGCGGGCCCACCCTACGAGCAGTACTTC

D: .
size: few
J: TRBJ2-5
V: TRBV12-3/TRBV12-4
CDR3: CASSFGDNEQYF
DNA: TGTGCCAGCAGTTTTGGGGACAATGAGCAGTACTTC